This entry lists 11 T cell receptor beta chains sequenced from one sample in a study of blood T cell repertoires in COVID-19 (dated by TCRdb to 2018 to 2020). Libraries were constructed by the immunoSEQ multiplex PCR assay. TCRdb took this table from immuneACCESS and kept in-frame rearrangements with V and J called. Such tables lack part of the clones; where checked against another copy, unresolved V genes explain under half of the gap, and the rest is unexplained. Counted in this sample were under 85,000 clones; roughly 85% of them appeared once. The leading ten clones occupy just under 3% of the sample. Sequencing was carried out using peripheral blood. The receptors here all came from a man older than 75 with acute or convalescent COVID-19.

The chain carries TRBV3-1 (or the pseudogene TRBV3-2) and TRBJ1-1; tentative D call: TRBD1 (6 bases). The germline V gene has CDR1 LGHDT and CDR2 YNNKEL (reference sequence). V gave up 1 base and J gave up 1 base, with 10 bases separating them. This CDR3 has 15 residues. This CDR3 is CASSQGYRANTEAFF. The CDR3 DNA follows: TGTGCCAGCAGCCAAGGGTACAGGGCGAACACTGAAGCTTTCTTT.

This chain joins TRBV24-1 and TRBJ2-5; weak D call: TRBD2 (6 bases). Germline V gene lookup returns CDR1 KGHDR and CDR2 SFDVKD. V lost 5 bases and J 5 bases, leaving 17 bases between the germline ends. This CDR3 contains 15 residues. CDR3 sequence: CATSVRGFGGETQYF. The CDR3 region has the DNA TGTGCCACCAGTGTTCGGGGGTTCGGAGGCGAGACCCAGTACTTC.

CDR3 region: CASSQGTVNTEAFF. Written as DNA, the CDR3 is TGTGCCAGCAGCCAAGGGACAGTGAACACTGAAGCTTTCTTT. The rearrangement joins TRBV4-2 to TRBJ1-1, with a tentative D call TRBD1 (6 bases). CDR1 is LGHNA and CDR2 is YNFKEQ in the germline V gene. Trimming pared 1 base from V and 0 bases from J, leaving 6 bases between. There are 14 residues in the CDR3.

V and J are TRBV7-2 and TRBJ2-1, with 11 bases matching TRBD2. The germline V gene has CDR1 SGHTA and CDR2 FQGNSA. The V gene end was trimmed by 6 bases and the J gene end by 7 bases; junction bases not matched to a gene: 8. CDR3 length: 15 amino acids. The CDR3 reads CASSHGTSGTNEQFF. CDR3 bases: TGTGCCAGCAGTCACGGGACTAGCGGAACGAATGAGCAGTTCTTC.

The chain uses TRBV27 and TRBJ2-3; TRBD2 agrees at 10 bases. V shed 6 bases and J 4 bases; nucleotides not matched to a gene: 7. The CDR3 is 15 residues long. Germline-derived CDR1 and CDR2 are MNHEY and SMNVEV (reference sequence). The CDR3 DNA reads TGTGCCAGCAGACAAGGGACTAGCGTTCCAGATACGCAGTATTTT. This codes for CASRQGTSVPDTQYF.

Only one count was recorded for this clone. The J gene is TRBJ1-1, the V gene TRBV6-5; D ambiguous. V was clipped by 4 bases and J by 1 base, with 10 bases between them. Looked up from germline, CDR1 is MNHEY and CDR2 is SVGAGI. CDR3 length equals 14 residues. In DNA, the CDR3 is TGTGCCAGCAGTTCGAGAAGAGAGAACACTGAAGCTTTCTTT. Residues: CASSSRRENTEAFF.

This clone was detected once. This chain joins TRBV7-8 and TRBJ1-6; D possibly corresponds to TRBD1 (6 bases). Looked up from germline, CDR1 is SGHVS and CDR2 is FQNEAQ. Trimming took 4 bases from V and 2 from J, leaving 21 bases between them. The CDR3 has 19 residues. CDR3 protein: CASSSTTGSTRTYNSPLHF. DNA of the CDR3: TGTGCCAGCAGCTCGACGACAGGATCTACCCGGACCTATAATTCACCCCTCCACTTT.

This sequence joins TRBV6-5 and TRBJ2-7; 7 bases map to TRBD2. Germline trimming cut 2 bases from V and 5 bases from J; bases unmatched to any gene: 9. Germline CDR1 MNHEY, CDR2 SVGAGI. The length of the CDR3 is 15 residues. CDR3 amino acids: CASSYIVGGPDEQYF. The CDR3 nucleotides read TGTGCCAGCAGTTACATCGTGGGAGGGCCGGACGAGCAGTACTTC.

The chain uses TRBV2 and TRBJ2-7, with 13 bases identical to TRBD2. Germline CDR1 reads SNHLY; CDR2 reads FYNNEI. Trimming at V came to 1 base and at J to 4 bases, leaving 7 bases not matched to a gene. The CDR3 contains 17 residues. The CDR3 loop reads CASSEGVGLAGEYEQYF. The CDR3 DNA reads as TGTGCCAGCAGTGAAGGTGTCGGACTAGCGGGAGAGTACGAGCAGTACTTC.

The rearrangement joins TRBV9 to TRBJ2-3; TRBD2 matches at 10 bases. Germline V gene sequence: CDR1 SGDLS, CDR2 YYNGEE. Trimming removed 3 bases from V and 5 bases from J; junction bases left unmatched: 18. The CDR3 totals 19 residues. The CDR3 DNA sequence: TGTGCCAGCAGCGCCTCCCTAGCGGGAGCCATCGACGTGGAAGATACGCAGTATTTT. The encoded protein is CASSASLAGAIDVEDTQYF.

The chain joins TRBV27 to TRBJ1-1; D is perhaps TRBD1 (5 bases). Germline assignment: CDR1 MNHEY and CDR2 SMNVEV (reference sequence). Trimming cost V 1 base and J 5 bases, with 14 bases left between them. The CDR3 consists of 15 residues. In nucleotides, the CDR3 is TGTGCCAGCAGTTTATTCGCAGGGTCTCTTACTGAAGCTTTCTTT. Translated: CASSLFAGSLTEAFF.